This is a list of T cell receptor beta chains from one sample in a study of T-cell reconstitution after alpha-beta-depleted transplantation in children. TCRdb fed the PCR reads into MiXCR, producing one record per CDR3 protein. Found here are approximately 630,000 distinct CDR3 sequences, about an eighth of them singletons; the top ten hold around 0.76%. Sequenced material: PBMCs, taken before TCRalphabeta/CD19-depleted stem cell transplant. The receptors were gathered from a girl aged 2 to 9 with congenital amegakaryocytic thrombocytopenia, due to receive a stem cell transplant. Each CDR3 is given with its conserved first and last residue. Fields, in order: clone size, V gene, J gene, CDR3 protein. Not every row has a clone size; where given, it reads once, few, many or a size class.

.	TRBV28	TRBJ1-2	CASSFWHLFYGYTF
few	TRBV18	TRBJ2-5	CASSLRRLALGETQYF
many	TRBV28	TRBJ1-1	CASSPPGTGELAFF
.	TRBV5-1	TRBJ1-2	CASSSGMQGRVYGYTF
.	TRBV29-1	TRBJ1-5	CSPGRAGGNQPQHF
many	TRBV20-1	TRBJ2-3	CSARAPLADNTQYF
many	TRBV5-1	TRBJ1-1	CASSLSGTLNTEAFF
many	TRBV20-1	TRBJ1-1	CSARAPELGEAFF
many	TRBV7-3	TRBJ2-1	CASSLQLGEQFF
many	TRBV7-2	TRBJ1-6	CASSLEGLGNSPLHF
many	TRBV20-1	TRBJ2-1	CSAEKRTSRSYNEQFF
many	TRBV5-1	TRBJ2-1	CASSPRLAVSYNEQFF
many	TRBV10-3	TRBJ1-5	CAISEGLNQPQHF
.	TRBV30	TRBJ1-4	CASFTSGTGTYEKLFF
.	TRBV29-1	TRBJ2-1	CSVEESTSPTRVGEQFF
many	TRBV11-2	TRBJ2-7	CASSLLLESSYEQYF
few	TRBV29-1	TRBJ2-5	CSVEYQGRDETQYF
many	TRBV20-1	TRBJ2-5	CSPRGQSTVNFETQYF
many	TRBV20-1	TRBJ2-5	CSARGPTSLRETQYF